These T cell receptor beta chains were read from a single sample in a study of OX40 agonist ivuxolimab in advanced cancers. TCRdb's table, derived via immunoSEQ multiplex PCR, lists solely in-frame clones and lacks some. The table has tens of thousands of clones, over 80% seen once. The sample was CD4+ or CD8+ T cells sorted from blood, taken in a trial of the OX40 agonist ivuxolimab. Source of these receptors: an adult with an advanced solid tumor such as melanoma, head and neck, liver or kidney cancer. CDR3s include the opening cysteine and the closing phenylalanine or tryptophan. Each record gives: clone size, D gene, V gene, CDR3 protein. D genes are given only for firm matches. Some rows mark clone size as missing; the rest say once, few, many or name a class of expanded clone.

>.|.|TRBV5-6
CASSPSGSTDTQYF
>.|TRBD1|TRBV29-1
CSVAGQGGDTQYF
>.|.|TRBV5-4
CASSFTRGPYDNQPQHF
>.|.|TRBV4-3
CASSQDSEGNKNIQYF
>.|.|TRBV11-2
CASSSEWAANEKLFF
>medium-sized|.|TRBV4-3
CASSQELGPTGNTIYF
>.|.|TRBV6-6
CASSYATDEQYF
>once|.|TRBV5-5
CASSLWRSSYEQYF
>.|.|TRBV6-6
CAGLWTAEAFF
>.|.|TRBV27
CASSFSWGENNEKLFF
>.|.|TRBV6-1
CASRQDTLSGNTIYF